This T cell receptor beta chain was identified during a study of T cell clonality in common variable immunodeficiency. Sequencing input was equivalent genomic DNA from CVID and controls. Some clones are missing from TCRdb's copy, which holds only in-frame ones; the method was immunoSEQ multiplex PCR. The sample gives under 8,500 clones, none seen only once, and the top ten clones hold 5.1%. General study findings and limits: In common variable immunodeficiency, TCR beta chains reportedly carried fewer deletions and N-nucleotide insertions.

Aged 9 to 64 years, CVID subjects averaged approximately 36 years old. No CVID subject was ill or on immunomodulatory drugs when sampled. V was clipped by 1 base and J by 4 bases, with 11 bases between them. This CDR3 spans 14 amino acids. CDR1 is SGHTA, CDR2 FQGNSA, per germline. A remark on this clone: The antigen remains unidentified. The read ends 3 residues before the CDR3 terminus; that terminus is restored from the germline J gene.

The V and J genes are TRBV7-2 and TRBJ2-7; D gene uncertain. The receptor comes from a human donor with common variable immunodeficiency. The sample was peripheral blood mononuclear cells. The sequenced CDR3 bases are TGTGCCAGCAGCTTAGGGGCCGCTGCTTACGAG. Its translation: CASSLGAAAYE. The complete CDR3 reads CASSLGAAAYEQYF.